The text below deals with one T cell receptor beta chain. Its target is unknown. Method: immunoSEQ multiplex PCR; TCRdb's copy keeps in-frame clones and lacks some. The table records 57,000 or so clones, more than 70% of them present only once. The data belong to a study of vaccination effects on CD4 cells after COVID-19. Broader study findings: The study found that only 1 of 255 vaccine-induced clones from healthy vaccinees cross-reacted with common cold coronaviruses.

The CDR3 runs 18 residues. Expansion with viral peptide pools was applied to antigen-specific CD4+ T cells by the ViraFEST assay prior to sequencing. The authors isolated CD4+ T cells after 10 days of culture. Two-dose vaccination with either BNT162b2 or mRNA-1273 was given to the participants. The researchers cultured fewer than 2.5 million PBMC per well with roughly 9.5 IU/ml IL-2 and roughly 9.1 ug/ml peptides. It was on days 3 and 7 that half the medium was replaced with IL-2 medium. The input for sequencing was CD4+ T cells from PBMCs cultured with HCoV-229E spike peptides, taken after COVID-19 vaccination. The source of this sequence is a human donor who received a COVID-19 vaccine. The V gene is TRBV21-1, the J gene TRBJ1-1. TRBV21-1 is labeled a pseudogene. DNA for the CDR3: TGTGCCAGCAGCAAAGAGAAGGGCTTGGGGGGTTTAAAGCGGGAAGCTTTCTTT. The encoded protein is CASSKEKGLGGLKREAFF.